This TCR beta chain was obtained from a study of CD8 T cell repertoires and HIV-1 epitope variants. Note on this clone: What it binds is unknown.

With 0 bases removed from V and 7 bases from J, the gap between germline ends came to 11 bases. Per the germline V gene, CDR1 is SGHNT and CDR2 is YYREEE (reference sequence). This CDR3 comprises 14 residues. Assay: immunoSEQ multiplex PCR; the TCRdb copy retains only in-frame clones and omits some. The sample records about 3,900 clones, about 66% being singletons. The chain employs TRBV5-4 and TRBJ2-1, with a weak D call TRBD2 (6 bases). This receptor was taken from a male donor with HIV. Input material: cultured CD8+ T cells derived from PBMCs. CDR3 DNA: TGTGCCAGCAGCTTGGGGGGACTTCTGAATGAGCAGTTCTTC. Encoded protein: CASSLGGLLNEQFF.